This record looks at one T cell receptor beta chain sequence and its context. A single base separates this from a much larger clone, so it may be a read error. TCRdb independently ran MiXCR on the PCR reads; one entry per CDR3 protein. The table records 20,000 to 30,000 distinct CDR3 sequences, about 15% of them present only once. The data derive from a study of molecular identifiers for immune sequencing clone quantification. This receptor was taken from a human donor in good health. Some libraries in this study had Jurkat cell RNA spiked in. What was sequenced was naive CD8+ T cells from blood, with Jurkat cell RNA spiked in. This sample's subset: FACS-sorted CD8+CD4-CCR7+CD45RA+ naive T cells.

The CDR3 DNA is TGTGCCAGCACCCTATCGGGGGGCGAGCAGTACTTC. This sequence encodes CASTLSGGEQYF. The chain is built from TRBV5-3 and TRBJ2-7; TRBD2 matches 7 bases. TRBV5-3 is reported as an ORF; its role is uncertain. This CDR3 is built from 12 residues. The ends lost 8 bases at V and 6 bases at J; junction bases unmatched: 8.